A selection of T cell receptor beta chains follows, all from one sample in a study of blood T cell repertoires in COVID-19. Method: immunoSEQ multiplex PCR; TCRdb's copy keeps in-frame clones and lacks some. The table lists around 240,000 clones, roughly 81% of them singletons. The sample taken for sequencing was peripheral blood. Receptor source: a man in his forties or fifties with acute or convalescent COVID-19. Both conserved end residues are part of each CDR3. The D gene is left open where the match is weak. The size field is filled for only some rows; it gives once, few, many or a size class.

V	size	D	J	DNA	CDR3
TRBV30	NA	NA	TRBJ2-7	TGTGCCTGGAGTGTAGGGGGGGGGCCCTACGAGCAGTACTTC	CAWSVGGGPYEQYF
TRBV5-1	NA	NA	TRBJ2-5	TGCGCCAGCAGCCTTTTGCCCGGCGGACAAGAGACCCAGTACTTC	CASSLLPGGQETQYF
TRBV13	NA	NA	TRBJ1-4	TGTGCCAGCAGCTTAAAGCCAACTAATGAAAAACTGTTTTTT	CASSLKPTNEKLFF
TRBV6-5	NA	NA	TRBJ1-2	TGTGCCAGCAGTTACGTCAGGGAGGTCTCCTATGGCTACACCTTC	CASSYVREVSYGYTF
TRBV15	NA	TRBD1	TRBJ1-1	TGTGCCACCAGCAGGGCAGGGGGCGGAGGAACTGAAGCTTTCTTT	CATSRAGGGGTEAFF
TRBV2	NA	NA	TRBJ1-1	TGTGCCAGCAGTGAAGCGCGTGGGGCCGAAGCTTTCTTT	CASSEARGAEAFF
TRBV19	NA	TRBD1	TRBJ1-2	TGTGCCAGCAGGGACAGGGCCAACTATGGCTACACCTTC	CASRDRANYGYTF
TRBV7-3	NA	TRBD1	TRBJ1-2	TGTGCCAGCAGCTTAATGGCCGGGACAGGGGGCACTGGCTACACCTTC	CASSLMAGTGGTGYTF
TRBV2	NA	NA	TRBJ1-1	TGTGCCAGCGGGCGCGAAGAGATAGAAGCTTTCTTT	CASGREEIEAFF
TRBV5-1	NA	TRBD2	TRBJ2-4	TGCGCCAGCAGCCCCGGTACTAGCGGGGGGGCGGGAAACATTCAGTACTTC	CASSPGTSGGAGNIQYF
TRBV6-5	NA	NA	TRBJ1-4	TGTGCCACTCGATTGGGGGGGAGAGGTAATGAAAAACTGTTTTTT	CATRLGGRGNEKLFF
TRBV2	NA	NA	TRBJ1-4	TGTGCCAGCAGTGGAGAGTTCCGACAGGCGGTGTTTGAAAAACTGTTTTTT	CASSGEFRQAVFEKLFF
TRBV10-3	NA	TRBD2	TRBJ2-7	TGTGCCACTGGGGGGGGCGAGCAGTACTTC	CATGGGEQYF
TRBV7-9	NA	NA	TRBJ1-1	TGTGCCAGCAGCTTAGTCATGGGGGCCACTGAAGCTTTCTTT	CASSLVMGATEAFF
TRBV6-5	NA	TRBD1	TRBJ1-4	TGTGCCAGCAGACGCGATGGGACAGTCGAAAAACTGTTTTTT	CASRRDGTVEKLFF
TRBV27	NA	NA	TRBJ1-2	TGTGCCAGCAGTTCTGCCGGAGGTTCTGGCTACACCTTC	CASSSAGGSGYTF
TRBV12-3/TRBV12-4	NA	NA	TRBJ1-2	TGTGCCAGCAGTTTCTCTAACTATGGCTACACCTTC	CASSFSNYGYTF
TRBV25-1	NA	NA	TRBJ1-5	TGTGCCAGCAGCGAGTGGGGGGGACGGGGTAGGAGCAATCAGCCCCAGCATTTT	CASSEWGGRGRSNQPQHF
TRBV12-2	NA	NA	TRBJ2-2	TGTGCAAGTCGTCTAAAATGGTCGGCGACTTTGAACACCGGGGAGCTGTTTTTT	CASRLKWSATLNTGELFF
TRBV15	NA	NA	TRBJ2-7	TGTGCCACCAGCAGAGATGTGCCAGGGAGGGGGTACGAGCAGTACTTC	CATSRDVPGRGYEQYF
TRBV6-1	NA	TRBD1	TRBJ2-7	TGTGCCAGCAGTGAATGGGGACAGGGTTTGGGTGAGCAGTACTTC	CASSEWGQGLGEQYF
TRBV5-4	NA	TRBD1	TRBJ2-1	TGTGCCAGCAGCTCGGGACAGCACAATGAGCAGTTCTTC	CASSSGQHNEQFF
TRBV28	NA	NA	TRBJ1-2	TGTGCCAGCAGTTTGGCAGGAAACTATGGCTACACCTTC	CASSLAGNYGYTF
TRBV11-3	once	NA	TRBJ2-1	TGTGCCAGCAGCTCCCCAGGGCCCTACAATGAGCAGTTCTTC	CASSSPGPYNEQFF
TRBV15	NA	NA	TRBJ1-1	TGTGCCACCAGCAGAGATCTGCAGGCTGAAGCTTTCTTT	CATSRDLQAEAFF
TRBV7-9	NA	NA	TRBJ2-5	TGTGCCAGCAGCGGTAGTGGGGCCTTGCAGGAGACCCAGTACTTC	CASSGSGALQETQYF
TRBV28	NA	TRBD1	TRBJ2-7	TGTGCCAGCAGTTGGGCCAGGTTGGACAGGGGCAACGAGCAGTACTTC	CASSWARLDRGNEQYF
TRBV27	NA	TRBD1	TRBJ1-5	TGTGCCAGCAGTTCCTCGGACAGGCCTCAGCCCCAGCATTTT	CASSSSDRPQPQHF
TRBV6-2/TRBV6-3	NA	NA	TRBJ1-4	TGTGCCAGCAGTCCAGTCAATGAAAAACTGTTTTTT	CASSPVNEKLFF
TRBV18	NA	TRBD1	TRBJ1-3	TGTGCCAGCTCACGGGGACAGTTAAGCTCTGGAAACACCATATATTTT	CASSRGQLSSGNTIYF
TRBV19	NA	TRBD2	TRBJ2-3	TGTGCCAGTAGTTCGTTAGCGGGGGGGACCGATACGCAGTATTTT	CASSSLAGGTDTQYF
TRBV25-1	NA	NA	TRBJ1-2	TGTGCCAGCAGCCCAGCGGGAGAATATGGCTACACCTTC	CASSPAGEYGYTF
TRBV5-4	NA	TRBD2	TRBJ2-5	TGTGCCAGCAGCTTCTACACTAGCGGGTGGCAAGAGACCCAGTACTTC	CASSFYTSGWQETQYF
TRBV2	NA	TRBD1	TRBJ1-1	TGTGCCAGCAGTGAGTTGGCAGGGGGTACTGAAGCTTTCTTT	CASSELAGGTEAFF
TRBV11-2	NA	TRBD1	TRBJ1-2	TGTGCCAGCAGTTCCGACAGGGGCAGTAGATATGGCTACACCTTC	CASSSDRGSRYGYTF
TRBV7-3	NA	TRBD2	TRBJ2-2	TGTGCCAGCAGCTTAACGTCTATAGCGGGGAACACCGGGGAGCTGTTTTTT	CASSLTSIAGNTGELFF
TRBV27	NA	TRBD1	TRBJ1-2	TGTGCCAGCAGTTTTGGGCAGGGGGATGGCTACACCTTC	CASSFGQGDGYTF
TRBV7-3	NA	NA	TRBJ1-2	TGTGCCAGCAGCTTGGGACAATCCATGGGCGGGTATGGCTACACCTTC	CASSLGQSMGGYGYTF
TRBV5-4	NA	TRBD1	TRBJ2-7	TGTGCCAGCAGCTTGGGAGGACAGGGGGCTCGGGAGCAGTACTTC	CASSLGGQGAREQYF
TRBV5-1	NA	NA	TRBJ1-4	TGCGCCAGCAGCCCCCGGGTTCCGAATGAAAAACTGTTTTTT	CASSPRVPNEKLFF
TRBV6-5	NA	NA	TRBJ1-2	TGTGCCAGCAATACTGAGAGGACTCATGGCTACACCTTC	CASNTERTHGYTF
TRBV7-2	NA	TRBD1	TRBJ2-7	TGTGCCAGCAGCTTAGCGTTCCTCGGACAGGGCTACGAGCAGTACTTC	CASSLAFLGQGYEQYF
TRBV28	NA	NA	TRBJ2-7	TGTGCCAGCAGCTACCCAGGGGCGAACTACGAGCAGTACTTC	CASSYPGANYEQYF
TRBV12-3/TRBV12-4	NA	NA	TRBJ2-1	TGTGCCAGCAGTTTAGGCGTTGAGCAGTTCTTC	CASSLGVEQFF
TRBV30	once	TRBD1	TRBJ1-1	TGTGCCTGGAGTAGACAGGGGGCTTACACTGAAGCTTTCTTT	CAWSRQGAYTEAFF
TRBV5-4	NA	NA	TRBJ2-7	TGTGCCAGCACCGCGGGCGGGGCACGGACCCCCTACGAGCAGTACTTC	CASTAGGARTPYEQYF
TRBV24-1	NA	NA	TRBJ1-1	TGTGCCACCAGTGACCCGGGATTTACTGAAGCTTTCTTT	CATSDPGFTEAFF
TRBV5-4	NA	NA	TRBJ2-3	TGTGCCAGCAGCTTCCCGATCCGGGACACAGATACGCAGTATTTT	CASSFPIRDTDTQYF
TRBV28	NA	NA	TRBJ1-2	TGTGCCAGCAGCTCGCGATGGGGCTACACCTTC	CASSSRWGYTF
TRBV14	NA	TRBD1	TRBJ2-1	TGTGCCAGCAGCCAAGTGGACAGGGGATACAATGAGCAGTTCTTC	CASSQVDRGYNEQFF